This T cell receptor (beta chain) is from a study of blood T cell repertoires in COVID-19. Residents of about two dozen US areas, aged roughly 18 to 89 years, made up the participants. Two consecutive negative NP/OP PCR tests, clearance, or resolved symptoms defined Cohort 3 recovery. Generated by immunoSEQ multiplex PCR, the TCRdb table keeps only in-frame clones and is missing some. The data hold more than 300,000 clones, with around 86% observed a single time. The sample taken for sequencing was PBMCs or T cells enriched from blood (not recorded which). The TCR originated in a man aged 30 to 39 who had recovered from COVID-19.

The CDR3 nucleotides are TGCGCCAGCAGCCTGGAAGTTTTCGGGGGGACATCCTTTTCTGGGGCCAACGTCCTGACTTTC. Amino acids: CASSLEVFGGTSFSGANVLTF. The chain has TRBV4-1 and TRBJ2-6, with D perhaps matching TRBD2 (7 bases). CDR1 is MGHRA, CDR2 YSYEKL, per germline. CDR3 length: 21 residues. V was cut by 4 bases and J by 1 base, with 26 bases left in between.